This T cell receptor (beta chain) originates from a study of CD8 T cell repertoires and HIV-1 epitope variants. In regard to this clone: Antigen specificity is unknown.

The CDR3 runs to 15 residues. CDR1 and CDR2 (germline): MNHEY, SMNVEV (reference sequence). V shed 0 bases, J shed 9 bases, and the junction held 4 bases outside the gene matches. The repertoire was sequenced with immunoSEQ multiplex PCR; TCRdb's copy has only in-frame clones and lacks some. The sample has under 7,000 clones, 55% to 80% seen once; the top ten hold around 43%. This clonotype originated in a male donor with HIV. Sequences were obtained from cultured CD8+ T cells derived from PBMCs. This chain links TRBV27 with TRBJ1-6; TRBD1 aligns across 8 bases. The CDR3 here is CASSLSAGGPSPLHF. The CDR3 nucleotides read TGTGCCAGCAGTTTATCGGCAGGGGGCCCTTCACCCCTCCACTTT.